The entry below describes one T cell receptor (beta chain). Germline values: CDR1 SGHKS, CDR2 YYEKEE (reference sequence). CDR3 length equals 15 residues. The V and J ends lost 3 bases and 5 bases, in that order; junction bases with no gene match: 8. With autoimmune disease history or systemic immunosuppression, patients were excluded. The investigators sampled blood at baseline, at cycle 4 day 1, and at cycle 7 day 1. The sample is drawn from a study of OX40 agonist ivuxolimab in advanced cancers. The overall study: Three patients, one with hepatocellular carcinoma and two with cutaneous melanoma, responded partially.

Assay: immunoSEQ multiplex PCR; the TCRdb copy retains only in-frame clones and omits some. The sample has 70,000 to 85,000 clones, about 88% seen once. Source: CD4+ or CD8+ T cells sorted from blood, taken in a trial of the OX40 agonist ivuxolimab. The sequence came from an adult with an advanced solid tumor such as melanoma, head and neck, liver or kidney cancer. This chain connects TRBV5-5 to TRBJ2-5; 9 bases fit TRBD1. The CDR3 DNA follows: TGTGCCAGCAGCTCACCGGGACAGGGTAGTGAGACCCAGTACTTC. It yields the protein CASSSPGQGSETQYF.